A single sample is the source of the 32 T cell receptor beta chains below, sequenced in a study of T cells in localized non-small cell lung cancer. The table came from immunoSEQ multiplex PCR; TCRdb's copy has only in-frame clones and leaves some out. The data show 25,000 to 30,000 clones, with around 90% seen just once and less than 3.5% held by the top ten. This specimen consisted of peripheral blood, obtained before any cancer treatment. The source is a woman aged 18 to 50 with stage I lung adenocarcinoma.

CDR3 in DNA: TGTGCCAGCAGTTTGTCAGGGGACGCCGGGGAGCTGTTTTTT. The encoded protein is CASSLSGDAGELFF. The gene calls are TRBV28 and TRBJ2-2; possible D gene TRBD1, 6 bases. The length of the CDR3 is 14 residues. The V gene's germline CDR1 is MDHEN and CDR2 SYDVKM. The V gene lost 3 bases and the J gene lost 6 bases, with 11 bases spanning the gap.

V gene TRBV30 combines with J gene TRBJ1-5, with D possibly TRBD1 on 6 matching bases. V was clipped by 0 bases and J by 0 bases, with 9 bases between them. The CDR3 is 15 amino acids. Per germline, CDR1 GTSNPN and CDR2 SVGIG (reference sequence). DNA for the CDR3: TGTGCCTGGAGTGTGGGGGCTAGTAGCAATCAGCCCCAGCATTTT. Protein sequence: CAWSVGASSNQPQHF. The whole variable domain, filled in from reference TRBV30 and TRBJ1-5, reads SQTIHQWPATLVQPVGSPLSLECTVEGTSNPNLYWYRQAAGRGLQLLFYSVGIGQISSEVPQNLSASRPQDRQFILSSKKLLLSDSGFYLCAWSVGASSNQPQHFGDGTRLSIL.

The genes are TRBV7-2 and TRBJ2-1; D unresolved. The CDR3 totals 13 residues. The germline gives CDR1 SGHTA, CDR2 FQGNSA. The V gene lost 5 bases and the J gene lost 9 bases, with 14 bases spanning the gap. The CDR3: CASSPILDGEQFF. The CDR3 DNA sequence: TGTGCCAGCAGCCCGATTTTAGACGGTGAGCAGTTCTTC.

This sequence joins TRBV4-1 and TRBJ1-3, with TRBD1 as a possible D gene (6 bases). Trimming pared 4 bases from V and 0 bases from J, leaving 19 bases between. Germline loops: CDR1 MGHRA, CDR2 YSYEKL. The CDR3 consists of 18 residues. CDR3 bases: TGCGCCAGCAGCCCGATTGGGGGGCTTGGGAACTCTGGAAACACCATATATTTT. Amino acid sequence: CASSPIGGLGNSGNTIYF.

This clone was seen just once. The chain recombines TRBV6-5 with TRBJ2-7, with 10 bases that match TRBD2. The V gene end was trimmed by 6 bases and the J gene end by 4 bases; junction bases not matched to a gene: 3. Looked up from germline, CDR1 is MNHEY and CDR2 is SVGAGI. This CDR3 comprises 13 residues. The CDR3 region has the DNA TGTGCCAGCAGGGCTAGCGGGAGTTACGAGCAGTACTTC. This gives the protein CASRASGSYEQYF.

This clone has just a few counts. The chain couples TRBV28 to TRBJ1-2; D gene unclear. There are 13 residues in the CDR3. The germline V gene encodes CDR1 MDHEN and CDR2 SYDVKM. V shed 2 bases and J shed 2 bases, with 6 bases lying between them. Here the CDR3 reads CASSLSRNYGYTF. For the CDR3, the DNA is TGTGCCAGCAGTTTAAGTCGAAACTATGGCTACACCTTC.

CDR3 protein: CASSFRQGGGYTF. Here the CDR3 DNA reads TGTGCCAGCAGTTTCCGGCAGGGCGGAGGCTACACCTTC. The chain couples TRBV27 to TRBJ1-2, with a weak D call TRBD1 (5 bases). The ends were cut back, 3 bases at V and 8 bases at J, with 13 bases in the middle. This CDR3 region has 13 residues. CDR1 is MNHEY, CDR2 SMNVEV, per germline (reference sequence).

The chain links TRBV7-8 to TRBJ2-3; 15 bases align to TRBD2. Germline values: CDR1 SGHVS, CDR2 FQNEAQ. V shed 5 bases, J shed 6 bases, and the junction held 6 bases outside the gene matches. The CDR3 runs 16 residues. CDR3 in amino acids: CASSKGLAGGGDTQYF. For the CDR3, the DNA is TGTGCCAGCAGCAAGGGACTAGCGGGAGGAGGGGATACGCAGTATTTT.

As DNA, the CDR3 is TGTGCCAGCTCACCGAGCAAAGGATCCTACAATGAGCAGTTCTTC. It codes for CASSPSKGSYNEQFF. The V call is TRBV18, the J call TRBJ2-1; D is ambiguous. Germline V gives CDR1 KGHSH, CDR2 LQKENI. V dropped 3 bases and J dropped 1 base, with 10 bases sitting between them. The CDR3 contains 15 residues.

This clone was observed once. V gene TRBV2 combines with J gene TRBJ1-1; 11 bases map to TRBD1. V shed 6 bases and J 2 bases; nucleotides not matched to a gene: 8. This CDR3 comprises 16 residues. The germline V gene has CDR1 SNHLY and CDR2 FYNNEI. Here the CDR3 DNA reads TGTGCCAGCAGCCCTCTCCGGACAGGGGGCAACACTGAAGCTTTCTTT. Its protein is CASSPLRTGGNTEAFF.

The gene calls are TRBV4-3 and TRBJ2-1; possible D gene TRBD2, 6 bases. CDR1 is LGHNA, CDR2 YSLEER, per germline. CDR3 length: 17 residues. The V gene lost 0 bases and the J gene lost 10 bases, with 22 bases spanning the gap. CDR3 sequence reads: CASSQDGVRRELTEQFF. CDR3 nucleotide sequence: TGCGCCAGCAGCCAAGATGGGGTGCGACGGGAGTTGACCGAGCAGTTCTTC.

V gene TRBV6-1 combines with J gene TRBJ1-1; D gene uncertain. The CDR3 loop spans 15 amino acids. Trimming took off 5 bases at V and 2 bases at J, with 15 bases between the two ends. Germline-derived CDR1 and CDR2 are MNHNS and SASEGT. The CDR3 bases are TGTGCCAGCAGTACTCTACCCTCCGTCAACACTGAAGCTTTCTTT. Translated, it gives CASSTLPSVNTEAFF.

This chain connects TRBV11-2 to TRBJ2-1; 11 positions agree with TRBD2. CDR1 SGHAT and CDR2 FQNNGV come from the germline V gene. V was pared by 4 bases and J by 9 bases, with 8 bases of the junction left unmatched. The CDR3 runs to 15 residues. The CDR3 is CASSSLAGGPGEQFF. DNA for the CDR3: TGTGCCAGCAGCTCCTTAGCGGGAGGGCCGGGTGAGCAGTTCTTC.

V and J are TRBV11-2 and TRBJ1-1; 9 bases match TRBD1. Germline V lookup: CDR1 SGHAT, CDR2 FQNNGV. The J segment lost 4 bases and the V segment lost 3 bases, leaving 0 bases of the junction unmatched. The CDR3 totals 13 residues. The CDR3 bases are TGTGCCAGCAGCTTGGACAGGGGCACTGAAGCTTTCTTT. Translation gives CASSLDRGTEAFF.

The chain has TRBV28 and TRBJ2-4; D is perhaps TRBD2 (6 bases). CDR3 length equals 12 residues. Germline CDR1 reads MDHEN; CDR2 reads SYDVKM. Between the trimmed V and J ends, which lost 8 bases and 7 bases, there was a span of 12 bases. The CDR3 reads CASSSVGNIQYF. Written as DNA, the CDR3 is TGTGCCAGCTCTAGCGTCGGGAACATTCAGTACTTC.

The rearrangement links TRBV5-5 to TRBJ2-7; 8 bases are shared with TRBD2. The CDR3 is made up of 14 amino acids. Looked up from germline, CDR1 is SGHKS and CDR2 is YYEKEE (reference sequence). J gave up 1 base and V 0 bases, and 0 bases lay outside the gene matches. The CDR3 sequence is CASSLASGSYEQYF. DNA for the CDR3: TGTGCCAGCAGCTTGGCTAGCGGGTCCTACGAGCAGTACTTC.

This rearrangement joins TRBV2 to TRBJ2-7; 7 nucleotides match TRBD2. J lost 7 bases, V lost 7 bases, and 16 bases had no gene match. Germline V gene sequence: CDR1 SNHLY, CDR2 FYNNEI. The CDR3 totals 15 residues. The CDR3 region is CASTFQGGVVWEQYF. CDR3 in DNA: TGTGCCAGCACATTTCAGGGAGGGGTGGTTTGGGAGCAGTACTTC.

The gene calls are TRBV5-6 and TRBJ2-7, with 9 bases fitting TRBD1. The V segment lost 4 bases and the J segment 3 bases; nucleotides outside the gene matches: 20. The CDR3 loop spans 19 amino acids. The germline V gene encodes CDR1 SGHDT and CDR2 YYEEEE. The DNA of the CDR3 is TGTGCCAGCAGCCCGAGGGACAGGGCTATCCGTTGGAACCACTACGAGCAGTACTTC. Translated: CASSPRDRAIRWNHYEQYF.

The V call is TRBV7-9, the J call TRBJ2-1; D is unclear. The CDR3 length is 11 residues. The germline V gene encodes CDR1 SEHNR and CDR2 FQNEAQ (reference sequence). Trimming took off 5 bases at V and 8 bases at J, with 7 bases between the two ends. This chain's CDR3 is CASSPSHEQFF. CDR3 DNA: TGTGCCAGCAGCCCTTCCCATGAGCAGTTCTTC.

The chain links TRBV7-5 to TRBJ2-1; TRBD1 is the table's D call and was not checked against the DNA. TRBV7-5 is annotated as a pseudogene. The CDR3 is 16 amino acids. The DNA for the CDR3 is TGTGTCAGAAGCCTAAGGTTTTCGCCCAGGAAGGATGAGCAGTTCTTC. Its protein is CVRSLRFSPRKDEQFF.

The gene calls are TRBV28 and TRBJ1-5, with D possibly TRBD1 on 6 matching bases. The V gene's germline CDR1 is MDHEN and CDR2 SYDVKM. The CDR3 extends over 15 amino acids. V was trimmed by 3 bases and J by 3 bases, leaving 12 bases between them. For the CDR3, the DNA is TGTGCCAGCAGTTTTGGGGGCTCCTACAATCAGCCCCAGCATTTT. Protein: CASSFGGSYNQPQHF.

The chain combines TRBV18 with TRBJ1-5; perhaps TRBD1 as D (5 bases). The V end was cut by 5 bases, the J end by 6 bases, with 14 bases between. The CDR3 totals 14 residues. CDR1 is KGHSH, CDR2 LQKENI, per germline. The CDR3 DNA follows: TGTGCCAGCTCAAGCATGAGGGGAGGTCAGCCCCAGCATTTT. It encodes CASSSMRGGQPQHF.

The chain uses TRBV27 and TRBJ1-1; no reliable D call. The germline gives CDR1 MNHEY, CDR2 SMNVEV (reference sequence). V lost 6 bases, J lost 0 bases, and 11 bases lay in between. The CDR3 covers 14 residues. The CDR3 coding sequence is TGTGCCAGCAGCGGACGTTCCATGAACACTGAAGCTTTCTTT. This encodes CASSGRSMNTEAFF.

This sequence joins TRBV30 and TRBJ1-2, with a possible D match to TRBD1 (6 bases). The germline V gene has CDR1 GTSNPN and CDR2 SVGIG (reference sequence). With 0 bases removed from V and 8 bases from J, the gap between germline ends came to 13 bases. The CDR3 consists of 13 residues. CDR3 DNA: TGTGCCTGGAGTGTACAGGGTCTAGGCGGCTACACCTTC. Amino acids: CAWSVQGLGGYTF.

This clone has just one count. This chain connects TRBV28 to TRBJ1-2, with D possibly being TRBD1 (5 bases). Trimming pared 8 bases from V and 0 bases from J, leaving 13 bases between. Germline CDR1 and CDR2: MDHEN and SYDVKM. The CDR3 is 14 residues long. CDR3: CASLGGTTNYGYTF. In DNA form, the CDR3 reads TGTGCCAGCTTGGGCGGGACTACTAACTATGGCTACACCTTC.

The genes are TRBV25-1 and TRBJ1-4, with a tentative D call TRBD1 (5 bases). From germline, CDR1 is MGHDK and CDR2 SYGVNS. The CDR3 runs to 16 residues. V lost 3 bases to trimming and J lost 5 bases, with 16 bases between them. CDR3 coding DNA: TGTGCCAGCAGTGACCCCTCCAGGGCCTCGAATGAAAAACTGTTTTTT. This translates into CASSDPSRASNEKLFF.

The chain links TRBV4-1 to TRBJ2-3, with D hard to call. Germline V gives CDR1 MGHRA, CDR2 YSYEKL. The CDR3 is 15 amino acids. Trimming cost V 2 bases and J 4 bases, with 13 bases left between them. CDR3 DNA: TGCGCCAGCAGCCAAATCGGTGGTTGGTCAGATACGCAGTATTTT. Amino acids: CASSQIGGWSDTQYF.

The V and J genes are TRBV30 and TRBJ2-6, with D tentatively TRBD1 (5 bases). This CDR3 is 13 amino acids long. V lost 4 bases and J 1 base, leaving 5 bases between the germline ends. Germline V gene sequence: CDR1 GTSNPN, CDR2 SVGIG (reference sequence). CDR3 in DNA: TGTGCCTGGACAGGGTCTGGGGCCAACGTCCTGACTTTC. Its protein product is CAWTGSGANVLTF.

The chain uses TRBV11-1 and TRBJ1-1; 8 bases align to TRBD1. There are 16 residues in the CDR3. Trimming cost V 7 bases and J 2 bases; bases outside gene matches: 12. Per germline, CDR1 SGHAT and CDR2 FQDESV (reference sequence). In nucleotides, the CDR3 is TGTGCCAGCACCCCTAGGTTCGGACAGGGTAACACTGAAGCTTTCTTT. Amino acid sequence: CASTPRFGQGNTEAFF.

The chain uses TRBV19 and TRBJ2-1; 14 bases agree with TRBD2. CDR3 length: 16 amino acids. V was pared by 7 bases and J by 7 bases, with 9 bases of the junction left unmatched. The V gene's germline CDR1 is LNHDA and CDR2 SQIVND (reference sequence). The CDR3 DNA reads TGTGCCAGTAATTCCGGGACTAGCGGGAGAGGGAATGAGCAGTTCTTC. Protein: CASNSGTSGRGNEQFF.

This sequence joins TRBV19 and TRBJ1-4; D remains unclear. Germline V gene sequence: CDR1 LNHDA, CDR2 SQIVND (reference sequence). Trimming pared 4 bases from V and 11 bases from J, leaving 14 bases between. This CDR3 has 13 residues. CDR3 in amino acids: CASSTSPDNKLFF. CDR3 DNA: TGTGCCAGTAGTACCAGCCCCGACAATAAACTGTTTTTT.

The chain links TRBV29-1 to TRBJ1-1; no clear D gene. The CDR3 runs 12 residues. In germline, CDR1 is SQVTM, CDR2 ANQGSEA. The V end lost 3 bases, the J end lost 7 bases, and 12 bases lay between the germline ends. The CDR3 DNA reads TGCAGCGTTGAGCTAAATGGGGATGAAGCTTTCTTT. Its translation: CSVELNGDEAFF.